These 26 T cell receptor beta chains came from one sample sequenced in a study of cytomegalovirus exposure and HLA in healthy donors. The PCR used 60 Vbeta and 13 Jbeta primers. Generated by immunoSEQ multiplex PCR, the TCRdb table keeps only in-frame clones and is missing some. The repertoire includes around 280,000 clones, 80% to 90% of them detected once, and around 2.1% sits in the top ten. Sequencing was performed on PBMCs. These receptors originate from a woman aged 18-35 years in good health and CMV-seronegative.

The chain recombines TRBV2 with TRBJ2-1, with TRBD1 matching over 7 bases. The germline V gene has CDR1 SNHLY and CDR2 FYNNEI. Trimming took 6 bases from V and 5 from J; bases not matched to a gene: 7. This CDR3 region has 14 residues. CDR3 bases: TGTGCCAGCAGGGGGACAGTTGGGGACAATGAGCAGTTCTTC. Its protein is CASRGTVGDNEQFF.

The chain carries TRBV6-1 and TRBJ2-7, with TRBD2 as a possible D gene (5 bases). Trimming took off 5 bases at V and 0 bases at J, with 11 bases between the two ends. The germline V gene has CDR1 MNHNS and CDR2 SASEGT. The CDR3 totals 14 residues. The DNA for the CDR3 is TGTGCCAGCAGTTCGACTACACTCTCCTACGAGCAGTACTTC. It yields the protein CASSSTTLSYEQYF.

The gene calls are TRBV15 and TRBJ1-2; the D gene is possibly TRBD1 (5 bases). Between the trimmed V and J ends, which lost 5 bases and 2 bases, there was a span of 15 bases. The germline V gene has CDR1 LNHNV and CDR2 YYDKDF (reference sequence). The CDR3 is 15 amino acids. CDR3 DNA: TGTGCCACCAGCGCCCCTGGGGGGACCAACTATGGCTACACCTTC. Its protein is CATSAPGGTNYGYTF.

V is TRBV18 and J is TRBJ2-3; D call uncertain. Germline V gene sequence: CDR1 KGHSH, CDR2 LQKENI. V shed 3 bases and J shed 3 bases, with 4 bases lying between them. The length of the CDR3 is 12 residues. For the CDR3, the DNA is TGTGCCAGCTCACCGAGGACAGATACGCAGTATTTT. It codes for CASSPRTDTQYF. The variable domain in full, with the rest retrieved from reference TRBV18 and TRBJ2-3, is NAGVMQNPRHLVRRRGQEARLRCSPMKGHSHVYWYRQLPEEGLKFMVYLQKENIIDESGMPKERFSAEFPKEGPSILRIQQVVRGDSAAYFCASSPRTDTQYFGPGTRLTVL.

The rearrangement joins TRBV5-6 to TRBJ1-2, with 7 positions matching TRBD1. From germline, CDR1 is SGHDT and CDR2 YYEEEE. The V gene end was trimmed by 0 bases and the J gene end by 8 bases; junction bases not matched to a gene: 7. The length of the CDR3 is 14 residues. The CDR3 region is CASSLVSGGVGYTF. CDR3 coding DNA: TGTGCCAGCAGCTTGGTGTCAGGGGGAGTCGGCTACACCTTC.

V gene TRBV7-3 combines with J gene TRBJ2-2; TRBD2 matches 8 bases. J gave up 4 bases and V 1 base, and 5 bases lay outside the gene matches. The germline CDR1 and CDR2 sequences are SGHTA and FQGTGA. The CDR3 has 16 residues. DNA of the CDR3: TGTGCCAGCAGCTTAAGCAGCGGGGGTGGCACCGGGGAGCTGTTTTTT. Translated: CASSLSSGGGTGELFF. Full variable domain (rest looked up from reference TRBV7-3 and TRBJ2-2): GAGVSQTPSNKVTEKGKYVELRCDPISGHTALYWYRQSLGQGPEFLIYFQGTGAADDSGLPNDRFFAVRPEGSVSTLKIQRTERGDSAVYLCASSLSSGGGTGELFFGEGSRLTVL.

V gene TRBV28 combines with J gene TRBJ1-2, with D perhaps matching TRBD1 (5 bases). Per germline, CDR1 MDHEN and CDR2 SYDVKM. The CDR3 is 14 residues long. CDR3 sequence (DNA): TGTTCATGCGAAATGGCAGGGCCTAACTATGGCTACACCTTC. It encodes CSCEMAGPNYGYTF.

The table lists this clone with a few counts. The CDR3 bases are TGTGCCAGCAGCGTAGGACAGAGGAGCGCTGAAGCTTTCTTT. Amino acid sequence: CASSVGQRSAEAFF. This rearrangement joins TRBV9 to TRBJ1-1, with D perhaps matching TRBD1 (5 bases). Germline CDR1 and CDR2: SGDLS and YYNGEE. V was clipped by 0 bases and J by 6 bases, with 12 bases between them. CDR3 length: 14 amino acids.

This clone was picked up one time. The sample holds other DNA sequences that translate to the same CDR3. CDR3 loop: CASSLGSAGGTDTQYF. Here the CDR3 DNA reads TGCGCCAGCAGCTTGGGGTCTGCGGGGGGAACAGATACGCAGTATTTT. This chain uses TRBV5-1 with TRBJ2-3, with 8 nucleotides matching TRBD2. Per germline, CDR1 SGHRS and CDR2 YFSETQ. The CDR3 covers 16 residues. The V and J ends lost 0 bases and 3 bases, in that order; junction bases with no gene match: 6.

The rearrangement links TRBV7-9 to TRBJ1-1, with TRBD1 as a possible D gene (6 bases). The V end was cut by 4 bases, the J end by 0 bases, with 12 bases between. The CDR3 sequence is 15 residues long. From germline, CDR1 is SEHNR and CDR2 FQNEAQ (reference sequence). DNA for the CDR3: TGTGCCAGCAGCTATGGACAGCCCCTGAACACTGAAGCTTTCTTT. Translating it yields CASSYGQPLNTEAFF.

CDR3 amino acids: CASSVEGGRNNEQFF. In DNA form, the CDR3 reads TGTGCCAGCAGCGTAGAGGGGGGGCGTAACAATGAGCAGTTCTTC. This chain uses TRBV9 with TRBJ2-1; TRBD2 might be the D (7 bases). CDR3 length: 15 amino acids. V lost 0 bases and J lost 5, with 12 bases in between. CDR1 SGDLS and CDR2 YYNGEE come from the germline V gene.

This clone appeared once. The CDR3: CASSSGQGNSPLHF. CDR3 bases: TGTGCCAGCAGCTCGGGACAGGGGAATTCACCCCTCCACTTT. The chain is built from TRBV11-2 and TRBJ1-6; 10 bases map to TRBD1. Germline CDR1 and CDR2: SGHAT and FQNNGV. The CDR3 is 14 amino acids. V lost 4 bases and J lost 7; bases outside the gene matches: 1.

The chain links TRBV7-2 to TRBJ2-7; tentative D call: TRBD1 (6 bases). Germline CDR1 is SGHTA and CDR2 is FQGNSA. Trimming took off 0 bases at V and 0 bases at J, with 15 bases between the two ends. The CDR3 has 17 residues. CDR3 in amino acids: CASSLAKWDTSSYEQYF. CDR3 DNA: TGTGCCAGCAGCTTAGCGAAGTGGGACACGAGCTCCTACGAGCAGTACTTC.

The rearrangement joins TRBV13 to TRBJ2-1; TRBD2 matches at 7 bases. The ends lost 0 bases at V and 10 bases at J; junction bases unmatched: 9. The CDR3 is made up of 15 amino acids. Looked up from germline, CDR1 is PRHDT and CDR2 is FYEKMQ (reference sequence). CDR3 residues: CASSLGRGTLGEQFF. The CDR3, as DNA: TGTGCCAGCAGCTTAGGGCGGGGGACCCTTGGGGAGCAGTTCTTC.

V usage is TRBV27 and J usage is TRBJ1-2, with D uncertain. The CDR3 covers 13 residues. Trimming took off 8 bases at V and 1 base at J, with 11 bases between the two ends. Germline V gene data show CDR1 as MNHEY and CDR2 as SMNVEV (reference sequence). The CDR3 reads CASRPLSNYGYTF. The CDR3 DNA sequence: TGTGCCAGCCGCCCTTTGAGTAACTATGGCTACACCTTC.

The table lists this clone with a count of one. The chain uses TRBV7-9 and TRBJ1-1; 10 bases agree with TRBD1. Looked up from germline, CDR1 is SEHNR and CDR2 is FQNEAQ (reference sequence). CDR3 size: 13 residues. The ends lost 5 bases at V and 10 bases at J; junction bases unmatched: 7. This CDR3 is CASSLGTGAGAFF. As DNA, the CDR3 is TGTGCCAGCAGCCTCGGGACAGGGGCTGGAGCTTTCTTT.

V is TRBV6-1 and J is TRBJ2-3; D perhaps matches TRBD1 (5 bases). Trimming took off 7 bases at V and 4 bases at J, with 9 bases between the two ends. Germline lookup yields CDR1 MNHNS and CDR2 SASEGT. The CDR3 contains 12 residues. CDR3 region: CASIQGPDTQYF. The DNA of the CDR3 is TGTGCCAGCATTCAGGGTCCAGATACGCAGTATTTT.

V gene TRBV5-1 combines with J gene TRBJ2-1, with 11 bases fitting TRBD2. The germline V gene has CDR1 SGHRS and CDR2 YFSETQ. The CDR3 spans 17 residues. With V trimmed by 0 bases and J by 4 bases, 6 bases remained unmatched. CDR3 sequence: CASSLGGASGGYNEQFF. As DNA, the CDR3 is TGCGCCAGCAGCTTGGGAGGGGCTAGCGGGGGGTACAATGAGCAGTTCTTC.

This clone was counted between two and nine times. The J gene is TRBJ2-1, the V gene TRBV10-1, with 7 bases fitting TRBD2. The ends lost 6 bases at V and 6 bases at J; junction bases unmatched: 8. The CDR3 is 14 amino acids. Germline values: CDR1 WNHNN, CDR2 SYGVQD (reference sequence). CDR3 amino acids: CASRPSLARNEQFF. In DNA form, the CDR3 reads TGCGCCAGCAGACCGTCACTAGCGCGCAATGAGCAGTTCTTC.

The chain links TRBV20-1 to TRBJ2-3; D gene unclear. Germline-derived CDR1 and CDR2 are DFQATT and SNEGSKA (reference sequence). CDR3 size: 11 residues. V lost 5 bases to trimming and J lost 4 bases, with 7 bases between them. The CDR3 region has the DNA TGCAGTGCTGGTCCAGCAGATACGCAGTATTTT. Translated: CSAGPADTQYF.

In this sample, this clone turned up once. This chain joins TRBV10-2 and TRBJ1-1; TRBD1 might be the D (6 bases). The germline gives CDR1 WSHSY, CDR2 SAAADI. Between the trimmed V and J ends, which lost 6 bases and 0 bases, there was a span of 26 bases. There are 19 residues in the CDR3. The CDR3 nucleotides are TGCGCCAGCAGGGACGGGCTTCGTGGTACAGGGACGATGAACACTGAAGCTTTCTTT. Protein sequence: CASRDGLRGTGTMNTEAFF.

The gene calls are TRBV27 and TRBJ2-3; 9 nucleotides align to TRBD2. Looked up from germline, CDR1 is MNHEY and CDR2 is SMNVEV (reference sequence). The CDR3 length is 16 residues. With V trimmed by 5 bases and J by 4 bases, 10 bases remained unmatched. DNA of the CDR3: TGTGCCAGCAGTCTCTTTGGCAGCGGGGGGTCAGATACGCAGTATTTT. This codes for CASSLFGSGGSDTQYF.

The V gene is TRBV18, the J gene TRBJ2-7; D gene ambiguous. Deletions cut 0 bases from V and 5 bases from J, with 8 bases between. Per germline, CDR1 KGHSH and CDR2 LQKENI. The CDR3 extends over 13 amino acids. This CDR3 reads CASSPPSSDEQYF. CDR3 bases: TGTGCCAGCTCACCACCCTCGAGCGACGAGCAGTACTTC. Full variable domain (outside the CDR3, taken from reference TRBV18 and TRBJ2-7): NAGVMQNPRHLVRRRGQEARLRCSPMKGHSHVYWYRQLPEEGLKFMVYLQKENIIDESGMPKERFSAEFPKEGPSILRIQQVVRGDSAAYFCASSPPSSDEQYFGPGTRLTVT.

CDR3 region: CASSPGRAYEQYF. CDR3 DNA: TGTGCCAGCTCACCTGGTAGAGCGTACGAGCAGTACTTC. The rearrangement joins TRBV18 to TRBJ2-7; D is undetermined. CDR3 length equals 13 residues. V lost 3 bases and J lost 4, with 10 bases in between. Germline V gene data show CDR1 as KGHSH and CDR2 as LQKENI.

The rearrangement joins TRBV30 to TRBJ2-3, with 8 bases matching TRBD2. With 5 bases clipped from V and 0 bases from J, the junction kept 7 bases outside the gene matches. The length of the CDR3 is 15 residues. Germline-derived CDR1 and CDR2 are GTSNPN and SVGIG (reference sequence). Written as DNA, the CDR3 is TGTGCCTGGGAGGCGGGGGGCAGTAGCACAGATACGCAGTATTTT. Protein sequence: CAWEAGGSSTDTQYF. Filled out from reference TRBV30 and TRBJ2-3, the complete variable domain reads SQTIHQWPATLVQPVGSPLSLECTVEGTSNPNLYWYRQAAGRGLQLLFYSVGIGQISSEVPQNLSASRPQDRQFILSSKKLLLSDSGFYLCAWEAGGSSTDTQYFGPGTRLTVL.

This clone occurred once. The V gene is TRBV5-5, the J gene TRBJ1-2; 7 bases align to TRBD1. The junction had 10 bases not matched to a gene; V was cut back by 1 base and J by 7 bases. The germline gives CDR1 SGHKS, CDR2 YYEKEE (reference sequence). The CDR3 spans 15 residues. The CDR3 bases are TGTGCCAGCAGCTTGACCCCGTCTGACAGGGCTGGCTACACCTTC. It codes for CASSLTPSDRAGYTF.